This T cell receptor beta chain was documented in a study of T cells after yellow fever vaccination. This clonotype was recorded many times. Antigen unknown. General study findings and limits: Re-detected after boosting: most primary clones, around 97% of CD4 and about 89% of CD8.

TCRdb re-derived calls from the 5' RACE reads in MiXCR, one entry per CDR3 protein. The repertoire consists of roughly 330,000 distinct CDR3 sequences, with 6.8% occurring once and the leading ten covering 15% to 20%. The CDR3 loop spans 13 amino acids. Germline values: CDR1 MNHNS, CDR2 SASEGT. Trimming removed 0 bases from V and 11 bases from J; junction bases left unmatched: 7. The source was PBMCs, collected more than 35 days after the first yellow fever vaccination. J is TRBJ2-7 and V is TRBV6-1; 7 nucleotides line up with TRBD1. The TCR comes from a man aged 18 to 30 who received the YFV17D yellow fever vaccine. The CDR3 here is CASSEAGQPEKYV. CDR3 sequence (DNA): TGTGCCAGCAGTGAAGCGGGACAGCCCGAAAAGTACGTC.